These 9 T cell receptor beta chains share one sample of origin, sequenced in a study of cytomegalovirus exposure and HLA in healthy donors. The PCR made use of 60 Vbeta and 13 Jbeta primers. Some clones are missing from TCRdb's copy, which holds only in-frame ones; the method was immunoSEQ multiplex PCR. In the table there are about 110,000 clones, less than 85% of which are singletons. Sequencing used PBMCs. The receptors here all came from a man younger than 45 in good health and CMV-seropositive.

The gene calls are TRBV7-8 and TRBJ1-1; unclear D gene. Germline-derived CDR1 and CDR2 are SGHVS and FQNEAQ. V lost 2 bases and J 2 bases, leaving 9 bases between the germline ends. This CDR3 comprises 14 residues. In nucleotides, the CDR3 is TGTGCCAGCAGCTTATGGGAGGGAAACACTGAAGCTTTCTTT. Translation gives CASSLWEGNTEAFF.

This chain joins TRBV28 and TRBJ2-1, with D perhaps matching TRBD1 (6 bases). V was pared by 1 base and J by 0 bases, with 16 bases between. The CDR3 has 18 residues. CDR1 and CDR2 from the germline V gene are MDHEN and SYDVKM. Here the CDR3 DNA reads TGTGCCAGCAGTTTATTCCTACAGGGCGGTAGCTCCTACAATGAGCAGTTCTTC. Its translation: CASSLFLQGGSSYNEQFF.

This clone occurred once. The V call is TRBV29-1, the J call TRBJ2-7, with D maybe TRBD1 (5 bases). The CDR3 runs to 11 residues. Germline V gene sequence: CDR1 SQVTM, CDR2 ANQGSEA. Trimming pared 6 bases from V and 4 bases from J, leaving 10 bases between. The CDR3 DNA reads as TGCAGCGTCCGGAACAGGTACGAGCAGTACTTC. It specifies CSVRNRYEQYF.

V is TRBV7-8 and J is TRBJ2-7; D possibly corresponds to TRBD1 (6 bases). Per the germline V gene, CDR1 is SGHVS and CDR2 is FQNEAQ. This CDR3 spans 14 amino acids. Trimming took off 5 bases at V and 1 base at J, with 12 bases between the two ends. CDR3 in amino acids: CASSARTGSYEQYF. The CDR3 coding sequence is TGTGCCAGCAGCGCTCGTACAGGGTCCTACGAGCAGTACTTC. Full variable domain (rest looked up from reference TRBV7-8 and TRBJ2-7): GAGVSQSPRYKVAKRGQDVALRCDPISGHVSLFWYQQALGQGPEFLTYFQNEAQLDKSGLPSDRFFAERPEGSVSTLKIQRTQQEDSAVYLCASSARTGSYEQYFGPGTRLTVT.

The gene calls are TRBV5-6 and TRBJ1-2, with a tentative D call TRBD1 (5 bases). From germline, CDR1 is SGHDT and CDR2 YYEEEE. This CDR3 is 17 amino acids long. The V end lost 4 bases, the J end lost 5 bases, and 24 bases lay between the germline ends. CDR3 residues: CASSLFLIRQRRYGYTF. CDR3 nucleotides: TGTGCCAGCAGCCTTTTTTTGATAAGACAGCGCCGTTATGGCTACACCTTC.

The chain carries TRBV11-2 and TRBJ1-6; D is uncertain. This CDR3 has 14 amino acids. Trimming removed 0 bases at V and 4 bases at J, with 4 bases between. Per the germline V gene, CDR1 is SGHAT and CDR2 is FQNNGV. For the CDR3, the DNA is TGTGCCAGCAGCTTAGAGACTTATAATTCACCCCTCCACTTT. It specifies CASSLETYNSPLHF. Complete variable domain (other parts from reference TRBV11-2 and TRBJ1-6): EAGVAQSPRYKIIEKRQSVAFWCNPISGHATLYWYQQILGQGPKLLIQFQNNGVVDDSQLPKDRFSAERLKGVDSTLKIQPAKLEDSAVYLCASSLETYNSPLHFGNGTRLTVT.

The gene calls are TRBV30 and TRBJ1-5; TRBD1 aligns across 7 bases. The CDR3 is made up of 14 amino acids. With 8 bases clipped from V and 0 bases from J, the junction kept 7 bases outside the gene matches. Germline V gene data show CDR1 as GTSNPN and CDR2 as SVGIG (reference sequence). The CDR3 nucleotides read TGTGCCAGCCAACAGGGGAATAGCAATCAGCCCCAGCATTTT. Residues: CASQQGNSNQPQHF. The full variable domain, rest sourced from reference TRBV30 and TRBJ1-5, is SQTIHQWPATLVQPVGSPLSLECTVEGTSNPNLYWYRQAAGRGLQLLFYSVGIGQISSEVPQNLSASRPQDRQFILSSKKLLLSDSGFYLCASQQGNSNQPQHFGDGTRLSIL.

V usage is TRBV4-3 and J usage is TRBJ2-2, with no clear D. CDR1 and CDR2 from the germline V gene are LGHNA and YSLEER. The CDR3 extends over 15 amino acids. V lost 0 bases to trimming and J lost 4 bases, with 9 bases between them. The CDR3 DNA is TGCGCCAGCAGCCAAGATTCTCCCTTCACCGGGGAGCTGTTTTTT. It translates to CASSQDSPFTGELFF.

For the CDR3, the DNA is TGTGCCAGCATCTTTGGCCGAACTAGCGGGGAGCCCGGGGAGCTGTTTTTT. This sequence encodes CASIFGRTSGEPGELFF. The chain employs TRBV13 and TRBJ2-2; TRBD2 matches 10 bases. V shed 7 bases and J 6 bases; nucleotides not matched to a gene: 14. Germline CDR1 reads PRHDT; CDR2 reads FYEKMQ (reference sequence). The CDR3 is 17 residues long. Supplemented by reference TRBV13 and TRBJ2-2, the full variable domain reads AAGVIQSPRHLIKEKRETATLKCYPIPRHDTVYWYQQGPGQDPQFLISFYEKMQSDKGSIPDRFSAQQFSDYHSELNMSSLELGDSALYFCASIFGRTSGEPGELFFGEGSRLTVL.